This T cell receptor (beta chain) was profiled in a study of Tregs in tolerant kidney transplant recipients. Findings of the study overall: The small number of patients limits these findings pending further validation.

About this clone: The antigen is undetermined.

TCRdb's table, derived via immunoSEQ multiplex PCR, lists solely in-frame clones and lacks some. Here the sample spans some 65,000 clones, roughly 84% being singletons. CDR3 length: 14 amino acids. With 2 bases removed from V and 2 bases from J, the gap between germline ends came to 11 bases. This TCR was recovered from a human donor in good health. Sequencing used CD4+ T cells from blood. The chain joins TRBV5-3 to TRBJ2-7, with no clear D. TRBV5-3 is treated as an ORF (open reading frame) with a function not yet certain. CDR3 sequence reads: CARSFPPRAYEQYF. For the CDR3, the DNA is TGTGCCAGAAGCTTCCCACCCAGAGCCTACGAGCAGTACTTC.